A selection of T cell receptor beta chains follows, all from one sample in a study of control samples from healthy donors and cancer patients. Profiling relied on immunoSEQ multiplex PCR, and the TCRdb table lists in-frame clones only, not all of them. Of 55,000 to 65,000 clones in the sample, 80% to 90% were seen once. Material: PBMCs. Source of these receptors: a woman aged 55-69 years with lung cancer. CDR3s include the opening cysteine and the closing phenylalanine or tryptophan. Fields, in order: clone size, V gene, D gene, J gene, CDR3 length, CDR3 protein, CDR3 DNA. The D gene is left open where the match is weak. A row's size may be missing; if present it is once, few, many or a size class.

once	TRBV4-1	.	TRBJ2-1	17	CASSQDRGRVTYNEQFF	TGCGCCAGCAGCCAAGATCGGGGCAGGGTAACCTACAATGAGCAGTTCTTC
few	TRBV3-1/TRBV3-2	TRBD2	TRBJ2-1	15	CASSPSGRTYNEQFF	TGTGCCAGCAGCCCTAGCGGGAGGACCTACAATGAGCAGTTCTTC
.	TRBV19	TRBD1	TRBJ1-4	15	CASRKQGTTNEKLFF	TGTGCCAGTAGAAAACAGGGGACAACTAATGAAAAACTGTTTTTT
.	TRBV6-5	TRBD1	TRBJ2-7	13	CASRETGPYEQYF	TGTGCCAGCCGAGAGACAGGGCCCTACGAGCAGTACTTC
few	TRBV10-1	TRBD2	TRBJ2-7	19	CATGNRGGTNGRETYEQYF	TGCGCCACCGGTAATCGGGGAGGGACCAATGGGAGGGAAACCTACGAGCAGTACTTC
few	TRBV3-1/TRBV3-2	TRBD1	TRBJ1-3	15	CASSRRGQGGNTIYF	TGTGCCAGCAGCCGCCGCGGACAGGGCGGAAACACCATATATTTT
.	TRBV5-1	TRBD2	TRBJ2-5	16	CASSSGTSGLQETQYF	TGCGCCAGCAGCTCAGGGACTAGCGGTCTTCAAGAGACCCAGTACTTC
once	TRBV27	.	TRBJ1-2	17	CASSLSVAGGALAGYTF	TGTGCCAGCAGTTTATCCGTCGCTGGCGGGGCCCTAGCTGGCTACACCTTC
.	TRBV11-2	.	TRBJ2-2	14	CASSLGGGTGELFF	TGTGCCAGCAGCTTAGGTGGCGGAACCGGGGAGCTGTTTTTT
few	TRBV6-5	.	TRBJ1-5	14	CASGRGGSNQPQHF	TGTGCCAGCGGGAGGGGGGGAAGCAATCAGCCCCAGCATTTT
.	TRBV4-1	TRBD1	TRBJ1-1	16	CASSQDWDRLSTEAFF	TGCGCCAGCAGCCAAGATTGGGACAGGCTGAGCACTGAAGCTTTCTTT
.	TRBV19	TRBD1	TRBJ1-2	15	CASSTRDRGSYGYTF	TGTGCCAGTAGTACCCGGGACAGGGGCTCCTATGGCTACACCTTC
few	TRBV4-2	.	TRBJ1-4	13	CASSADIGEKLFF	TGTGCCAGCAGCGCGGACATCGGTGAAAAACTGTTTTTT
.	TRBV12-5	.	TRBJ1-1	13	CASGPGRNTEAFF	TGTGCTAGTGGCCCGGGAAGGAACACTGAAGCTTTCTTT
.	TRBV7-3	.	TRBJ2-6	15	CASSFELGQSNVLTF	TGTGCCAGCAGCTTTGAACTCGGGCAGTCCAACGTCCTGACTTTC
.	TRBV10-2	TRBD2	TRBJ2-2	15	CASRRLAENTGELFF	TGCGCCAGCAGGAGACTAGCGGAGAACACCGGGGAGCTGTTTTTT
.	TRBV3-1/TRBV3-2	.	TRBJ1-1	13	CASSQDRVTEAFF	TGTGCCAGCAGCCAAGACAGGGTGACTGAAGCTTTCTTT
once	TRBV5-1	TRBD1	TRBJ2-7	16	CASTFLTGTVAYEQYF	TGCGCCAGCACCTTCCTCACCGGGACAGTTGCCTACGAGCAGTACTTC
.	TRBV2	.	TRBJ2-2	14	CASGIRGSTGELFF	TGTGCCAGTGGGATAAGGGGAAGCACCGGGGAGCTGTTTTTT